Below, one T cell receptor beta chain is given with its context. Assay used: immunoSEQ multiplex PCR; TCRdb lists only in-frame clones, some missing. The sample lists about 130,000 clones; roughly 86% were seen once. Germline V gene sequence: CDR1 MNHEY, CDR2 SMNVEV (reference sequence). Between the trimmed V and J ends, which lost 6 bases and 2 bases, there was a span of 11 bases. The CDR3 runs to 14 residues. The data were obtained in a study of T cell responses to AZD1222 COVID-19 vaccine. The sequence was obtained from an adult in good health. The material was peripheral blood, obtained on day 0 of AZD1222 vaccination. This chain links TRBV27 with TRBJ2-1, with D unresolved. CDR3 DNA: TGTGCCAGCAGATATGTGGACGCCTACAATGAGCAGTTCTTC. This translates into CASRYVDAYNEQFF.